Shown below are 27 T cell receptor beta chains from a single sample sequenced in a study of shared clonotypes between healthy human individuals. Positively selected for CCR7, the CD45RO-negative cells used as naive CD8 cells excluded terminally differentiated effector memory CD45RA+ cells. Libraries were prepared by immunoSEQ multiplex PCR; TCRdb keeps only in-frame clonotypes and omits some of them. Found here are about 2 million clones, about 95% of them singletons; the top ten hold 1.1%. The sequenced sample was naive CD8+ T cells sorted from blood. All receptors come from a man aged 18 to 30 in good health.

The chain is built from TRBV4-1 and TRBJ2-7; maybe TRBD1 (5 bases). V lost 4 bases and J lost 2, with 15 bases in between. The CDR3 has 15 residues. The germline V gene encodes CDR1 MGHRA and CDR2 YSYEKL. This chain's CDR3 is CASSPPNRPAYEQYF. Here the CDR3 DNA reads TGCGCCAGCAGCCCCCCTAACAGGCCAGCCTACGAGCAGTACTTC.

This chain's CDR3 is CASTLGPGGGELFF. CDR3 bases: TGCGCCAGCACCTTGGGTCCGGGGGGCGGGGAGCTGTTTTTT. The chain combines TRBV4-1 with TRBJ2-2, with TRBD2 matching over 7 bases. Trimming removed 7 bases from V and 7 bases from J; junction bases left unmatched: 9. This CDR3 has 14 amino acids. In germline, CDR1 is MGHRA, CDR2 YSYEKL.

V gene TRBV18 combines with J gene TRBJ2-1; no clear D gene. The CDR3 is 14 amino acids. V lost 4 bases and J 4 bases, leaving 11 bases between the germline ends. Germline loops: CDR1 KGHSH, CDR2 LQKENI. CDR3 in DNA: TGTGCCAGCTCACTCGCGACTGGGTACAATGAGCAGTTCTTC. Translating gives CASSLATGYNEQFF.

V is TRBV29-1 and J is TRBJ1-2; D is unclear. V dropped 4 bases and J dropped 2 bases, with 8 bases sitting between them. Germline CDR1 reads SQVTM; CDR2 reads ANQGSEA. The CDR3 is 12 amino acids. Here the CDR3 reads CSVAAGNYGYTF. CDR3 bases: TGCAGCGTTGCCGCAGGAAACTATGGCTACACCTTC.

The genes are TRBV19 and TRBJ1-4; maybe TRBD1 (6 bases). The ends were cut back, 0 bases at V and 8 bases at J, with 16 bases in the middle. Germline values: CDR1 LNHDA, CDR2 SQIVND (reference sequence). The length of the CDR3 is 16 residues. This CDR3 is CASSIDLEGVGEKLFF. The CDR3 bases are TGTGCCAGTAGTATAGATCTAGAGGGGGTCGGAGAAAAACTGTTTTTT.

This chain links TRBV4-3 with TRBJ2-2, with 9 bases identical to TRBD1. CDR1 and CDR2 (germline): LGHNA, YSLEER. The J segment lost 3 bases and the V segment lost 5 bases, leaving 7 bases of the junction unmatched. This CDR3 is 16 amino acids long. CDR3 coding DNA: TGCGCCAGCAGCGCGACCGGGACAGGGTACACCGGGGAGCTGTTTTTT. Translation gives CASSATGTGYTGELFF.

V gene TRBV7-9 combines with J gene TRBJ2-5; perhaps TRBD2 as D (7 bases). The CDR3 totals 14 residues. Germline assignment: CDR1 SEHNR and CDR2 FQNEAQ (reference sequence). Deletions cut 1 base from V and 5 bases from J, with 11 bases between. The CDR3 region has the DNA TGTGCCAGCAGCTTAGAGGGGGGGCTTGAGACCCAGTACTTC. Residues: CASSLEGGLETQYF.

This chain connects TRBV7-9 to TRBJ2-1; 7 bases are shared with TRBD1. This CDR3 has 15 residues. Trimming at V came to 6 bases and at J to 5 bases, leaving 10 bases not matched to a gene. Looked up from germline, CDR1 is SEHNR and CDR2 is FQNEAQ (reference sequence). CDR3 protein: CASSNPGQLNNEQFF. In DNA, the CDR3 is TGTGCCAGCAGTAACCCGGGACAGCTTAACAATGAGCAGTTCTTC.

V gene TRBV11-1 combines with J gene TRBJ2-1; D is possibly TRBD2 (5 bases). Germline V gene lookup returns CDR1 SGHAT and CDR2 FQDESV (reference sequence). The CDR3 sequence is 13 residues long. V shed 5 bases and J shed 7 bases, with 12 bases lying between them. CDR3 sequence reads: CASSPPSGNEQFF. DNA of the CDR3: TGTGCCAGCAGCCCCCCGTCGGGGAATGAGCAGTTCTTC.

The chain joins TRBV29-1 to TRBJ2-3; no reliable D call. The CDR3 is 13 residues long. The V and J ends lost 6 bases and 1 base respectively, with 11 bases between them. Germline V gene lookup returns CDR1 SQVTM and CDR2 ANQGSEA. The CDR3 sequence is CSVYKRGTDTQYF. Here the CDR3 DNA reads TGCAGCGTCTATAAACGGGGCACAGATACGCAGTATTTT.

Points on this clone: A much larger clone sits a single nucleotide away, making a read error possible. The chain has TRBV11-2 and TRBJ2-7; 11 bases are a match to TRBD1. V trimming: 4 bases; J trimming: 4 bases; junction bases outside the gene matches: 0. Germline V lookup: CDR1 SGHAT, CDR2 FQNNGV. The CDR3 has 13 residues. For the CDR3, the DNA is TGTGCCAGCAGCTGGGACAGGGGGTACGAGCAGTACTTC. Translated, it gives CASSWDRGYEQYF.

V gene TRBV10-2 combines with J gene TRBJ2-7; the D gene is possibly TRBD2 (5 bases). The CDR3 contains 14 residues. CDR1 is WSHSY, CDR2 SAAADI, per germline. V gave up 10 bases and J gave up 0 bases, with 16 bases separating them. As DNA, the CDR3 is TGCGCCACCGAATCTGAAGGGAGCTCCTACGAGCAGTACTTC. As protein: CATESEGSSYEQYF.

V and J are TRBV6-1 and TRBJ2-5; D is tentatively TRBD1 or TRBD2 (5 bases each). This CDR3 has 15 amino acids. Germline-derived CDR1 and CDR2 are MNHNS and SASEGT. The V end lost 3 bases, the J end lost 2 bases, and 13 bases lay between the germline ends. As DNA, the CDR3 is TGTGCCAGCAGTGATTATCGTGGGGGACAAGAGACCCAGTACTTC. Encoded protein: CASSDYRGGQETQYF.

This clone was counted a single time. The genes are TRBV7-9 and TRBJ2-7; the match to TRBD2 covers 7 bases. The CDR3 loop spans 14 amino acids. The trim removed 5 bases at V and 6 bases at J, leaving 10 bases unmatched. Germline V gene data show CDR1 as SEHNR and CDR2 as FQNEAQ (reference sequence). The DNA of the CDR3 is TGTGCCAGCAGCCCGAGTGGGGGGGTCTCCGAGCAGTACTTC. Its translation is CASSPSGGVSEQYF.

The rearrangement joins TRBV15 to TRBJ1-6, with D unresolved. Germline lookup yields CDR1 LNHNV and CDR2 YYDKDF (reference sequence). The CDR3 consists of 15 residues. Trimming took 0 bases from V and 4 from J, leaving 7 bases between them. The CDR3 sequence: CATSRDLGYNSPLHF. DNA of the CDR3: TGTGCCACCAGCAGAGATTTGGGTTATAATTCACCCCTCCACTTT.

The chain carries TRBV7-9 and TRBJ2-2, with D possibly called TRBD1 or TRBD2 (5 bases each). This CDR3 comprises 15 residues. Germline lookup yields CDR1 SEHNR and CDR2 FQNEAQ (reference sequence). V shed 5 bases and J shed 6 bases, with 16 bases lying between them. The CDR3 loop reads CASSLRDGGPGELFF. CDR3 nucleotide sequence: TGTGCCAGCAGCCTCCGGGACGGAGGACCCGGGGAGCTGTTTTTT.

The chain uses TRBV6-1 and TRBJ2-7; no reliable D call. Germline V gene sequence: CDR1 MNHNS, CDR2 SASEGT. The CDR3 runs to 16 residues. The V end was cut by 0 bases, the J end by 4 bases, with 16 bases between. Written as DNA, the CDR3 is TGTGCCAGCAGTGAAGCGCGCAGTCTGTTAGGGTACGAGCAGTACTTC. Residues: CASSEARSLLGYEQYF.

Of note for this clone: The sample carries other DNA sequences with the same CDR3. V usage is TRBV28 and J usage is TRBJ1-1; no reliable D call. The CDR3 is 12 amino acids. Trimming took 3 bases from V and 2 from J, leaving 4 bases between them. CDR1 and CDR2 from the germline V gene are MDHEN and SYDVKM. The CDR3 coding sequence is TGTGCCAGCAGTTTCCCCAACACTGAAGCTTTCTTT. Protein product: CASSFPNTEAFF.

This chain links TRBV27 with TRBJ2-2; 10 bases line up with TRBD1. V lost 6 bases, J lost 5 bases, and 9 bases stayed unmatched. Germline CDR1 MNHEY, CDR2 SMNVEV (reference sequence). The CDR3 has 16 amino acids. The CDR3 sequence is CASRDPRQGATGELFF. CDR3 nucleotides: TGTGCCAGCAGGGATCCGCGACAGGGGGCGACCGGGGAGCTGTTTTTT.

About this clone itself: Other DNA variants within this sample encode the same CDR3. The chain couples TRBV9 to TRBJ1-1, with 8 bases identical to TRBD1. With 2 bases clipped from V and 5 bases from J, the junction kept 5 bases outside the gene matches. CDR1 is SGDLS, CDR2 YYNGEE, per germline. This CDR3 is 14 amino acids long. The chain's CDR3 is CASSVTGVGTEAFF. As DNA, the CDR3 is TGTGCCAGCAGCGTGACAGGGGTAGGGACTGAAGCTTTCTTT.

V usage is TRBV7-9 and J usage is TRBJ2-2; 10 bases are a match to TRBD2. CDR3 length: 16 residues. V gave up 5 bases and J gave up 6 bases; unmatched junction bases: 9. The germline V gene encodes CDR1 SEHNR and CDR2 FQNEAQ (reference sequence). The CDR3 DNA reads TGTGCCAGCAGCCCCCGGAGCGGGGGGGCCCCCGGGGAGCTGTTTTTT. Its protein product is CASSPRSGGAPGELFF.

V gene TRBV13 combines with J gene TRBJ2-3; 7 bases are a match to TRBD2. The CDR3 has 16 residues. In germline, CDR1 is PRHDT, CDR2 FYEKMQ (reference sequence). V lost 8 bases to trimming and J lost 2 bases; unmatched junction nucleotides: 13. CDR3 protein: CASRIRGGSFTDTQYF. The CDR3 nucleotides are TGTGCCAGCCGTATCCGGGGCGGGAGCTTCACAGATACGCAGTATTTT.

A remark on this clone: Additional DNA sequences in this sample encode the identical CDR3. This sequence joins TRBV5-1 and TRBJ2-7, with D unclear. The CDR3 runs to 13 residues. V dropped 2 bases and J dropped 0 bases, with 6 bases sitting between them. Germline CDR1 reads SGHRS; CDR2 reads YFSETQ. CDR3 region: CASSLGFSYEQYF. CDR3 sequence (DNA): TGCGCCAGCAGCTTAGGCTTCTCCTACGAGCAGTACTTC.

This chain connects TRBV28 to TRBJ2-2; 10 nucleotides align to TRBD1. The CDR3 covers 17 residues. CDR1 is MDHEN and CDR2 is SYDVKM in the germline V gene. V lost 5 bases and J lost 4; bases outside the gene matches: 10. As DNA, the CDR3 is TGTGCCAGCAGTCAACCGGGACAGGGGCTCTTCACCGGGGAGCTGTTTTTT. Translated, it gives CASSQPGQGLFTGELFF.

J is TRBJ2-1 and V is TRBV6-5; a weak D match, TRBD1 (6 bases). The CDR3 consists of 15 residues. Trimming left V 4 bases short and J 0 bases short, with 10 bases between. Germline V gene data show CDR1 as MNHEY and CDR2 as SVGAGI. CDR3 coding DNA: TGTGCCAGCAGTTTGGGACAAAGCTCCTACAATGAGCAGTTCTTC. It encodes CASSLGQSSYNEQFF.

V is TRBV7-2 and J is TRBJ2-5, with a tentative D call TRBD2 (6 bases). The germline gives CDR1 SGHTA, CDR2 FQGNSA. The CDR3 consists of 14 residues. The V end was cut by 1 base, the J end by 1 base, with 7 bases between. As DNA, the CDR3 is TGTGCCAGCAGCTTAGGGGACTCCCAAGAGACCCAGTACTTC. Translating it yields CASSLGDSQETQYF. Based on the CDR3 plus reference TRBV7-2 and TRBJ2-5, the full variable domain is GAGVSQSPSNKVTEKGKDVELRCDPISGHTALYWYRQSLGQGLEFLIYFQGNSAPDKSGLPSDRFSAERTGGSVSTLTIQRTQQEDSAVYLCASSLGDSQETQYFGPGTRLLVL.

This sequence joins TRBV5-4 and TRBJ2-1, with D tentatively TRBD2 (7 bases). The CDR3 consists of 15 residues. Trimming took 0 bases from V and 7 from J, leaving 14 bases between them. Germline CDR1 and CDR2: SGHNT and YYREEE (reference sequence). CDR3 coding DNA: TGTGCCAGCAGCTTGGTTGCGGGGGCGACTAATGAGCAGTTCTTC. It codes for CASSLVAGATNEQFF.